This passage covers 4 T cell receptor beta chains from one sample sequenced in a study of T cell responses to AZD1222 COVID-19 vaccine. Sequencing used immunoSEQ multiplex PCR; TCRdb keeps in-frame clones, though not all of them. The sample includes 100,000 to 150,000 clones, 90% to 95% seen only once; the top ten take roughly 1.7%. The sample in question was peripheral blood, obtained on day 0 of AZD1222 vaccination. The receptors come from an adult in good health.

This clone was recorded a few times. The junction shows a germline mismatch at one end, possibly a read error. V gene TRBV7-7 combines with J gene TRBJ2-2; TRBD2 aligns across 12 bases. Looked up from germline, CDR1 is SSHAT and CDR2 is FNYEAQ (reference sequence). The CDR3 sequence is 18 residues long. The CDR3 spells CASSLKLAGGPDTGELFF. CDR3 DNA: TGTGCTAGCAGCTTAAAGCTAGCGGGAGGGCCGGACACCGGGGAGCTGTTTTTT.

V usage is TRBV3-1 (or the pseudogene TRBV3-2) and J usage is TRBJ1-3, with a weak D call TRBD1 (5 bases). CDR1 LGHDT and CDR2 YNNKEL come from the germline V gene (reference sequence). There are 16 residues in the CDR3. Trimming shortened V by 4 bases and J by 2 bases, and 15 bases separated the two germline ends. The CDR3 DNA reads TGTGCCAGCAGCCCCATGACAGTAGGGCCTGGAAACACCATATATTTT. It codes for CASSPMTVGPGNTIYF.

V gene TRBV19 combines with J gene TRBJ2-2, with 8 bases aligning to TRBD2. The CDR3 has 14 residues. With 6 bases clipped from V and 7 bases from J, the junction kept 7 bases outside the gene matches. Per germline, CDR1 LNHDA and CDR2 SQIVND (reference sequence). The CDR3 DNA is TGTGCCAGTAGCCCCCCGGGACTAGTCGGGGAGCTGTTTTTT. Translating it yields CASSPPGLVGELFF.

This chain links TRBV4-1 with TRBJ2-7, with D perhaps being TRBD1 or TRBD2 (5 bases each). The CDR3 runs 15 residues. Germline CDR1 MGHRA, CDR2 YSYEKL. V dropped 1 base and J dropped 4 bases, with 14 bases sitting between them. The CDR3 DNA reads TGCGCCAGCAGCCAAGGTAGGGACCCGGATTACGAGCAGTACTTC. It codes for CASSQGRDPDYEQYF.